The 9 T cell receptor beta chains in this list originate from one sample, sequenced in a study of T cell responses to AZD1222 COVID-19 vaccine. Sequencing was performed with immunoSEQ multiplex PCR; in TCRdb, only in-frame clones are kept and a portion is missing. The sample lists hundreds of thousands of clones, 85% to 95% seen once, with around 0.57% in the top ten. The sample here was peripheral blood, taken 28 days after the second AZD1222 dose. Source of these receptors: an adult who received the AZD1222 COVID-19 vaccine.

The rearrangement uses TRBV4-2 and TRBJ2-1; 12 nucleotides line up with TRBD2. The CDR3 extends over 22 amino acids. CDR1 is LGHNA and CDR2 is YNFKEQ in the germline V gene. V was clipped by 0 bases and J by 0 bases; unmatched bases: 15. This CDR3 reads CASSQEPGRPLAGGPSYNEQFF. CDR3 nucleotides: TGTGCCAGCAGCCAAGAACCCGGAAGGCCGCTAGCGGGGGGGCCCTCCTACAATGAGCAGTTCTTC.

The rearrangement links TRBV2 to TRBJ2-7, with TRBD1 matching over 10 bases. V was pared by 5 bases and J by 2 bases, with 3 bases of the junction left unmatched. CDR1 and CDR2 (germline): SNHLY, FYNNEI. This CDR3 comprises 14 residues. The CDR3 protein is CASSPGQGTYEQYF. DNA for the CDR3: TGTGCCAGCAGTCCGGGACAGGGGACCTACGAGCAGTACTTC.

The chain is built from TRBV4-1 and TRBJ2-1; TRBD2 matches 11 bases. V lost 5 bases to trimming and J lost 4 bases; unmatched junction nucleotides: 4. Germline V gives CDR1 MGHRA, CDR2 YSYEKL. The CDR3 totals 15 residues. This CDR3 is CASSSTSGTYNEQFF. Here the CDR3 DNA reads TGCGCCAGCAGCTCGACTAGCGGGACATACAATGAGCAGTTCTTC.

The rearrangement links TRBV9 to TRBJ2-1; maybe TRBD1 (6 bases). The germline CDR1 and CDR2 sequences are SGDLS and YYNGEE. Trimming took 0 bases from V and 5 from J, leaving 12 bases between them. The CDR3 loop spans 15 amino acids. In DNA, the CDR3 is TGTGCCAGCAGCGTAGAGGGACAAACGAACAATGAGCAGTTCTTC. This gives the protein CASSVEGQTNNEQFF.

The rearrangement uses TRBV4-2 and TRBJ2-5; TRBD2 agrees at 8 bases. The CDR3 runs 15 residues. CDR1 and CDR2 (germline): LGHNA, YNFKEQ. The V segment lost 4 bases and the J segment 2 bases; nucleotides outside the gene matches: 6. The CDR3 nucleotides read TGTGCCAGCAGCCTTGTAGCGGGACCACAAGAGACCCAGTACTTC. It codes for CASSLVAGPQETQYF.

The gene calls are TRBV19 and TRBJ2-7, with D perhaps TRBD1 or TRBD2 (5 bases each). Trimming took off 6 bases at V and 2 bases at J, with 17 bases between the two ends. CDR1 is LNHDA and CDR2 is SQIVND in the germline V gene (reference sequence). The CDR3 sequence is 15 residues long. The CDR3: CASRNYRDGPYEQYF. The CDR3 DNA reads TGTGCCAGTAGAAACTACCGGGACGGGCCCTACGAGCAGTACTTC. The full variable domain, its missing parts supplied by reference TRBV19 and TRBJ2-7, is DGGITQSPKYLFRKEGQNVTLSCEQNLNHDAMYWYRQDPGQGLRLIYYSQIVNDFQKGDIAEGYSVSREKKESFPLTVTSAQKNPTAFYLCASRNYRDGPYEQYFGPGTRLTVT.

V and J are TRBV5-1 and TRBJ2-7; D possibly uses TRBD1 or TRBD2 (7 bases each). V lost 1 base and J 5 bases, leaving 13 bases between the germline ends. From germline, CDR1 is SGHRS and CDR2 YFSETQ. This CDR3 spans 14 amino acids. The CDR3 DNA is TGCGCCAGCAGCTTGCTCAGGGGGGGCGACGAGCAGTACTTC. Protein product: CASSLLRGGDEQYF.

This chain uses TRBV10-3 with TRBJ1-2; no clear D. V lost 8 bases, J lost 3 bases, and 7 bases lay in between. In germline, CDR1 is ENHRY, CDR2 SYGVKD. The CDR3 runs 11 residues. The CDR3 nucleotides are TGTGCCATCGGAACAGACTATGGCTACACCTTC. Its protein is CAIGTDYGYTF.

V gene TRBV5-1 combines with J gene TRBJ2-1; D perhaps matches TRBD2 (5 bases). Trimming removed 1 base at V and 0 bases at J, with 11 bases between. CDR1 SGHRS and CDR2 YFSETQ come from the germline V gene. The CDR3 loop spans 16 amino acids. Here the CDR3 DNA reads TGCGCCAGCAGCTTGCGGCGGGCGAGCTCCTACAATGAGCAGTTCTTC. Its protein product is CASSLRRASSYNEQFF.